What follows are 24 T cell receptor beta chains derived from one specimen sequenced in a study of T cells expressing NK-cell markers. Using the 5' RACE reads, TCRdb records one entry per CDR3 protein without DNA. The sample's table shows roughly 420,000 distinct CDR3 sequences. The specimen was blood T cells: a sorted CD56 or NKG2C T cell subset, CD4+ or CD8+ T cells, or bulk PBMC T cells (not recorded which). These receptors originate from a woman aged 18-70 years in good health.

The rearrangement joins TRBV20-1 to TRBJ2-1; without DNA, the TCRdb call of TRBD2 cannot be checked. This CDR3 has 15 residues. Germline V gene sequence: CDR1 DFQATT, CDR2 SNEGSKA (reference sequence). CDR3 region: CSARWTSGGALTQFF.

The chain uses TRBV3-1 and TRBJ1-5; TCRdb designates TRBD1, a call that cannot be tested without DNA. Germline V gene lookup returns CDR1 LGHDT and CDR2 YNNKEL (reference sequence). This CDR3 region has 16 residues. The CDR3 sequence is CASSQGTGSRNQPQHF.

V is TRBV7-9 and J is TRBJ2-3. The germline CDR1 and CDR2 sequences are SEHNR and FQNEAQ (reference sequence). This CDR3 comprises 14 residues. CDR3 region: CASSLGESTDTQYF.

This chain uses TRBV7-9 with TRBJ1-1; the TRBD1 assignment by TCRdb is unverifiable without DNA. The CDR3 runs to 15 residues. Germline V gene data show CDR1 as SEHNR and CDR2 as FQNEAQ (reference sequence). The CDR3 sequence is CASSPDRNTNTEAFF.

This CDR3 is CASSYVGTGVGEQYF. This sequence joins TRBV6-2 or TRBV6-3 and TRBJ2-7; TCRdb designates TRBD1, a call that cannot be tested without DNA. The CDR3 contains 15 residues. Germline CDR1 reads MNHEY; CDR2 reads SVGEGT.

This rearrangement joins TRBV5-1 to TRBJ2-1; TCRdb names TRBD2, which stays unverified in the absence of DNA. CDR3 length: 15 amino acids. Germline CDR1 and CDR2: SGHRS and YFSETQ. Here the CDR3 reads CASSLAADGDNEQFF.

V usage is TRBV10-3 and J usage is TRBJ2-2. CDR3 length: 15 residues. CDR1 is ENHRY, CDR2 SYGVKD, per germline. CDR3 loop: CAISDPLTSTGELFF.

The CDR3 region is CASSVAGRPYKETQYF. This chain uses TRBV9 with TRBJ2-5; TCRdb's D call of TRBD1 is untestable without DNA. The length of the CDR3 is 16 residues. The germline V gene has CDR1 SGDLS and CDR2 YYNGEE.

The chain links TRBV6-2 or TRBV6-3 to TRBJ2-5; TCRdb calls TRBD1, which cannot be checked without DNA. CDR3 size: 14 residues. The germline CDR1 and CDR2 sequences are MNHEY and SVGEGT. Here the CDR3 reads CASNRDRGEETQYF.

This sequence joins TRBV7-9 and TRBJ1-1; as DNA is missing, the TRBD1 call by TCRdb cannot be tested. The CDR3 extends over 12 amino acids. Germline values: CDR1 SEHNR, CDR2 FQNEAQ (reference sequence). The CDR3 sequence: CASSLGDMLSFF.

The rearrangement uses TRBV2 and TRBJ2-1; the TCRdb call, TRBD2, lacks DNA for checking. Germline loops: CDR1 SNHLY, CDR2 FYNNEI. The CDR3 loop spans 13 amino acids. The CDR3 reads CASRVTSGIEQFF.

The J gene is TRBJ1-2, the V gene TRBV14; the D call from TCRdb, TRBD1, cannot be confirmed without DNA. CDR1 is SGHDN and CDR2 is FVKESK in the germline V gene. The CDR3 length is 17 residues. This CDR3 is CASSSPGQGPRNYGYTF.

The V and J genes are TRBV7-8 and TRBJ1-2; TCRdb's assignment of TRBD1 cannot be checked, as there is no DNA. The CDR3 has 15 amino acids. Germline lookup yields CDR1 SGHVS and CDR2 FQNEAQ. The CDR3: CASSLKSGQGNGYTF.

This rearrangement joins TRBV7-2 to TRBJ2-3. Looked up from germline, CDR1 is SGHTA and CDR2 is FQGNSA. The CDR3 contains 14 residues. This chain's CDR3 is CASSRVTRTDTQYF.

Here the CDR3 reads CASSIGALGNQPQHF. The chain is built from TRBV19 and TRBJ1-5. CDR3 length equals 15 residues. Germline CDR1 reads LNHDA; CDR2 reads SQIVND (reference sequence). Variable domain in full (rest from reference TRBV19 and TRBJ1-5): DGGITQSPKYLFRKEGQNVTLSCEQNLNHDAMYWYRQDPGQGLRLIYYSQIVNDFQKGDIAEGYSVSREKKESFPLTVTSAQKNPTAFYLCASSIGALGNQPQHFGDGTRLSIL.

V and J are TRBV6-2 or TRBV6-3 and TRBJ2-2; the D gene TCRdb calls, TRBD1, cannot be checked with no DNA. CDR1 and CDR2 (germline): MNHEY, SVGEGT. This CDR3 comprises 14 residues. CDR3 loop: CASRSLRVTGELFF.

The chain employs TRBV3-1 and TRBJ2-5; TCRdb proposes TRBD1, but this gene call is untestable without DNA. This CDR3 region has 15 residues. Germline V gene lookup returns CDR1 LGHDT and CDR2 YNNKEL (reference sequence). CDR3 loop: CASSQATGGRGTQYF.

The chain links TRBV20-1 to TRBJ2-3; TCRdb's D call of TRBD1 is untestable without DNA. CDR1 is DFQATT and CDR2 is SNEGSKA in the germline V gene (reference sequence). CDR3 size: 15 residues. CDR3 sequence reads: CSASRRVKGSDTQYF.

This rearrangement joins TRBV28 to TRBJ1-1. Germline CDR1 and CDR2: MDHEN and SYDVKM. CDR3 length equals 14 residues. CDR3 region: CASIGGSMMAEAFF. The full variable domain, rest sourced from reference TRBV28 and TRBJ1-1, is DVKVTQSSRYLVKRTGEKVFLECVQDMDHENMFWYRQDPGLGLRLIYFSYDVKMKEKGDIPEGYSVSREKKERFSLILESASTNQTSMYLCASIGGSMMAEAFFGQGTRLTVV.

The J gene is TRBJ1-2, the V gene TRBV12-3 or TRBV12-4; the D call of TRBD1 rests on TCRdb alone, since no DNA is present to check it. The length of the CDR3 is 12 residues. The CDR3 region is CASWGGAGGYTF.

The chain joins TRBV29-1 to TRBJ2-7. Germline lookup yields CDR1 SQVTM and CDR2 ANQGSEA. The CDR3 runs 12 residues. This CDR3 reads CSVAPQPYEQYF.

The chain is built from TRBV30 and TRBJ1-1; checking the TCRdb D call of TRBD1 is not possible without DNA. Germline CDR1 and CDR2: GTSNPN and SVGIG (reference sequence). This CDR3 contains 14 residues. The CDR3 region is CAWNRDSPFTEAFF.

This chain links TRBV30 with TRBJ2-7; the D call from TCRdb, TRBD1, cannot be confirmed without DNA. The CDR3 loop spans 14 amino acids. In germline, CDR1 is GTSNPN, CDR2 SVGIG (reference sequence). CDR3 in amino acids: CAGKDRTFSYEQYF.

The chain joins TRBV10-2 to TRBJ1-1. Germline CDR1 reads WSHSY; CDR2 reads SAAADI. The CDR3 has 15 amino acids. CDR3 in amino acids: CASSELGRAGTEAFF.